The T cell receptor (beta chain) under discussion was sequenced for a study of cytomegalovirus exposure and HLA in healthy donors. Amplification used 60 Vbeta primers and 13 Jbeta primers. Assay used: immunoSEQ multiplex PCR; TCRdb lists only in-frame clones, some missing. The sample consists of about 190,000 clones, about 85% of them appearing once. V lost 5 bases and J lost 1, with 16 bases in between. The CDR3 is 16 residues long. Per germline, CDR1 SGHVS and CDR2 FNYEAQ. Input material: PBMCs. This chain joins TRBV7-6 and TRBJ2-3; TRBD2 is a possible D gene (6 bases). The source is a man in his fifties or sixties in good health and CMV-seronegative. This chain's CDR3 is CASSPRGTSGTDTQYF. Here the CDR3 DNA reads TGTGCCAGCAGCCCACGGGGGACCTCCGGCACAGATACGCAGTATTTT.